A single sample gave rise to the 2 T cell receptor beta chains below, sequenced in a study of CD8+ T cells in alopecia areata. RNA extraction was followed by reverse transcription into cDNA, which acted as the sequencing template. Clones were sequenced by immunoSEQ multiplex PCR, and TCRdb holds only the in-frame ones, with some missing. The data show approximately 280,000 clones, with none appearing a single time. A sort of pooled cutaneous lymph node cells used CD4, CD8alpha, NKG2D, NKG2ACE and other stains. The sample consisted of CD4+ T cells sorted from a lymph node. These TCRs come from a C3H/HeJ mouse with alopecia areata. MHC haplotype of the strain: H2-k.

This clone occurred a few times. Gene names follow the mouse nomenclature. Sequencing ends 4 residues short of the CDR3 end; the germline J gene provides the rest. In the same sample, other DNA sequences code for this CDR3. The rearrangement links TRBV19 to TRBJ2-1; D possibly corresponds to TRBD1 (6 bases). The CDR3 runs to 13 residues. Trimming left V 7 bases short and J 1 base short, with 9 bases between. Looked up from germline, CDR1 is FNHDT and CDR2 is SITEND (reference sequence). CDR3 protein: CASRTGNYAEQFF. The part of the CDR3 DNA that was read is TGTGCCAGCCGAACAGGGAACTATGCT. Filled out from reference TRBV19 and TRBJ2-1, the complete variable domain reads GGIITQTPKFLIGQEGQKLTLKCQQNFNHDTMYWYRQDSGKGLRLIYYSITENDLQKGDLSEGYDASREKKSSFSLTVTSAQKNEMAVFLCASRTGNYAEQFFGPGTRLTVL.

A note on this clone: Mouse gene names and germline throughout. The DNA ends 4 residues before the CDR3 does, and the rest of the CDR3 is filled in from the germline J gene. The chain uses TRBV19 and TRBJ2-3; 9 bases align to TRBD2. V trimming: 2 bases; J trimming: 0 bases; junction bases outside the gene matches: 7. This CDR3 spans 17 amino acids. CDR1 and CDR2 (germline): FNHDT, SITEND (reference sequence). CDR3 region: CASSMSRDWASAETLYF. Partial CDR3 DNA: TGTGCCAGCAGTATGTCCCGGGACTGGGCTAGTGCAGAA.